A single sample gave rise to the 3 T cell receptor beta chains below, sequenced in a study of cytomegalovirus exposure and HLA in healthy donors. The study ran its PCR with 60 Vbeta and 13 Jbeta primers. Method: immunoSEQ multiplex PCR; TCRdb's copy keeps in-frame clones and lacks some. The profile shows about 300,000 clones, 86% of them singletons. The sequenced sample was PBMCs. These receptors came from a man in his forties in good health and CMV-seropositive.

The chain uses TRBV7-2 and TRBJ1-4, with D perhaps matching TRBD1 (5 bases). V shed 5 bases and J shed 4 bases, with 14 bases lying between them. The CDR3 runs to 15 residues. Germline V gene sequence: CDR1 SGHTA, CDR2 FQGNSA. The CDR3 DNA is TGTGCCAGCAGCCCGGGGGGGGGTGGTAATGAAAAACTGTTTTTT. It specifies CASSPGGGGNEKLFF.

The rearrangement joins TRBV4-3 to TRBJ2-7; D unclear. Germline assignment: CDR1 LGHNA and CDR2 YSLEER. V was clipped by 1 base and J by 0 bases, with 10 bases between them. The CDR3 is 15 residues long. CDR3 sequence: CASSQGQHSSYEQYF. The CDR3 DNA follows: TGCGCCAGCAGCCAAGGACAACACAGCTCCTACGAGCAGTACTTC.

About this clone: Relative to the germline gene, one junction end is altered; a read error may explain this. The chain combines TRBV7-9 with TRBJ1-2; possible D gene TRBD1, 5 bases. This CDR3 has 15 residues. Germline CDR1 and CDR2: SEHNR and FQNEAQ (reference sequence). CDR3: CSSSTGDFRNYGYTF. CDR3 sequence (DNA): TGTTCCAGCAGCACGGGGGACTTTCGAAACTATGGCTACACCTTC.